This is a list of T cell receptor beta chains from one sample in a study of blood T cell repertoires in COVID-19. The table came from immunoSEQ multiplex PCR; TCRdb's copy has only in-frame clones and leaves some out. The table has roughly 300,000 clones, roughly nine tenths seen once. Sequenced: peripheral blood. The receptors were gathered from a woman aged 25 to 39 with COVID-19, enrolled during active disease. CDR3s leave out the opening cysteine and the closing phenylalanine or tryptophan.

v_gene,j_gene,CDR3aa
TRBV10-3,TRBJ2-7,AISQAGGPYEQY
TRBV30,TRBJ1-6,AWREGDRENSPLH
TRBV5-1,TRBJ2-3,ASSLMAGATDTQY
TRBV28,TRBJ2-5,ASRTHGTSGTETQY
TRBV19,TRBJ2-1,ASSGRLAGISYNEQF
TRBV28,TRBJ1-5,ASSFATGTGGGQPQH
TRBV30,TRBJ1-4,AWSVNSGGEKLF
TRBV5-1,TRBJ2-2,ASSLPITGDTGELF
TRBV5-4,TRBJ2-5,ASSPPGQVPRETQY
TRBV5-4,TRBJ2-1,ASSLAVSGSYNEQF
TRBV27,TRBJ2-2,ASSPGQGTGELF
TRBV7-2,TRBJ2-5,ASSLGVHGETQY
TRBV27,TRBJ2-6,ASSLEGSSGANVLT
TRBV15,TRBJ1-2,ATSRDFYGYT
TRBV18,TRBJ2-2,ASSPKGDGELF
TRBV19,TRBJ1-2,ASSSPSAFRYGYT
TRBV6-5,TRBJ1-1,ASSSPGQSTEAF
TRBV5-4,TRBJ2-6,ASSLGGTGANVLT
TRBV29-1,TRBJ1-5,SVAEYSNQPQH
TRBV28,TRBJ2-6,ASRRGQPSGANVLT
TRBV7-9,TRBJ2-3,ASSLGTSGVTDTQY
TRBV5-1,TRBJ2-5,ASSSNPGQRQETQY
TRBV19,TRBJ1-6,ASSIDGIVSPLH
TRBV2,TRBJ1-6,ASTRGKDNSPLH
TRBV28,TRBJ1-1,ASTTVGRAEAF
TRBV11-2,TRBJ1-5,ASSLDRDQPQH
TRBV3-1/TRBV3-2,TRBJ1-6,ASSQADRLSPLH
TRBV5-4,TRBJ2-4,ASSLDRFGDIQY
TRBV2,TRBJ1-4,ASTGDPNEKLF
TRBV5-1,TRBJ2-1,ASSLRTGTANPNEQF
TRBV11-2,TRBJ2-7,ASSLGTVHEQY
TRBV3-1/TRBV3-2,TRBJ2-2,ASSLKGHSTGELF
TRBV28,TRBJ2-1,ASSLAGASYNEQF
TRBV6-2/TRBV6-3,TRBJ2-7,ASSWTSGYEQY
TRBV28,TRBJ1-3,ASTLGQQGNTIY
TRBV5-4,TRBJ1-3,ASSLASSGNTIY
TRBV5-1,TRBJ2-5,ASSFGVSQGETQY
TRBV7-9,TRBJ1-2,ASSPLKGQGANYGYT
TRBV3-1/TRBV3-2,TRBJ2-7,ASSQESIPYEQY
TRBV19,TRBJ2-3,ASSPRTSGRATDTQY
TRBV3-1/TRBV3-2,TRBJ1-2,ASSAQTGANYGYT
TRBV27,TRBJ1-4,ASSRQGGNEKLF
TRBV5-4,TRBJ1-6,ASSLGTGHNSPLH
TRBV27,TRBJ2-7,ASSLSGGRRYEQY
TRBV18,TRBJ1-3,ASSQQGTGNTIY
TRBV19,TRBJ2-2,ASSLNPGQFTGELF
TRBV19,TRBJ2-1,ASSIDLSEHLVLDNEQF
TRBV5-1,TRBJ2-1,ASSPLAGGNEQF